Listed below are T cell receptor beta chains from one sample, sequenced in a study of blood T cell repertoires in COVID-19. Profiling relied on immunoSEQ multiplex PCR, and the TCRdb table lists in-frame clones only, not all of them. The sample yields fewer than 110,000 clones, 84% seen once. The specimen was peripheral blood. These receptors all come from a human donor in a cohort sampled during active or convalescent COVID-19. Both conserved end residues are part of each CDR3. The D gene is left open where the match is weak. Not all rows give a size; the values are once, few, many and, for expanded clones, a class.

D gene,V gene,clone size,J gene,CDR3 protein,CDR3 DNA
-,TRBV19,-,TRBJ1-3,CASKKSPQSSGNTIYF,TGTGCCAGTAAAAAATCGCCACAGAGCTCTGGAAACACCATATATTTT
-,TRBV29-1,-,TRBJ2-7,CSVRDGGSSYEQYF,TGCAGCGTCAGGGACGGGGGTTCCTCCTACGAGCAGTACTTC
-,TRBV18,-,TRBJ2-7,CASSPWGQSYEQYF,TGTGCCAGCTCACCATGGGGACAAAGCTACGAGCAGTACTTC
-,TRBV7-9,-,TRBJ1-1,CASSKDKVGTEAFF,TGTGCCAGCAGCAAGGACAAGGTGGGCACTGAAGCTTTCTTT
-,TRBV10-3,once,TRBJ2-7,CAISEKAASNYEQYF,TGTGCCATCAGTGAGAAGGCAGCGTCTAACTACGAGCAGTACTTC
-,TRBV14,-,TRBJ2-1,CASSRGSSYNEQFF,TGTGCCAGCAGCCGTGGGAGCTCCTACAATGAGCAGTTCTTC
-,TRBV30,-,TRBJ1-2,CARTRVGFREGYGYTF,TGTGCCCGAACCCGGGTGGGTTTCCGAGAAGGTTATGGCTACACCTTC
TRBD1,TRBV18,-,TRBJ1-3,CASSPPSTGANSGNTIYF,TGTGCCAGCTCACCACCCTCCACAGGGGCCAACTCTGGAAACACCATATATTTT
-,TRBV7-3,-,TRBJ2-5,CASSQLGQETQYF,TGTGCCAGCAGTCAGCTAGGCCAAGAGACCCAGTACTTC
-,TRBV7-9,once,TRBJ1-6,CASSRGEGGNSPLHF,TGTGCCAGCAGCCGAGGCGAGGGGGGGAATTCACCCCTCCACTTT
TRBD2,TRBV27,-,TRBJ2-5,CASSLMIAGGSQETQYF,TGTGCCAGCAGTCTCATGATAGCGGGGGGTAGTCAAGAGACCCAGTACTTC
TRBD1,TRBV5-5,-,TRBJ1-6,CASSITGASRGYNSPLHF,TGTGCCAGCAGCATCACAGGGGCCTCTAGGGGATATAATTCACCCCTCCACTTT
-,TRBV24-1,-,TRBJ1-2,CATSDGRDYGYTF,TGTGCCACCAGTGATGGCAGGGACTATGGCTACACCTTC
TRBD1,TRBV10-3,-,TRBJ1-2,CAISEGTVLLYGYTF,TGTGCCATCAGTGAAGGGACAGTTCTACTCTATGGCTACACCTTC
-,TRBV12-3/TRBV12-4,-,TRBJ1-5,CASSFGGNQPQHF,TGTGCCAGCAGTTTCGGGGGCAATCAGCCCCAGCATTTT
-,TRBV9,once,TRBJ2-7,CASSVGKGAYEQYF,TGTGCCAGCAGCGTAGGGAAGGGGGCCTACGAGCAGTACTTC
TRBD1,TRBV5-1,-,TRBJ1-1,CASRFRDRGAEAFF,TGCGCCAGCAGGTTCCGGGACAGGGGAGCTGAAGCTTTCTTT
-,TRBV7-3,-,TRBJ2-2,CASSPMPGPGELFF,TGTGCCAGCAGCCCAATGCCAGGGCCCGGGGAGCTGTTTTTT
-,TRBV4-1,-,TRBJ2-7,CASSQGASYEQYF,TGCGCCAGCAGCCAAGGGGCGTCCTACGAGCAGTACTTC
-,TRBV7-9,-,TRBJ1-3,CASSLMSLSSGNTIYF,TGTGCCAGCAGCTTAATGTCCCTTAGCTCTGGAAACACCATATATTTT
-,TRBV5-6,-,TRBJ1-1,CASSPRWASQKAFF,TGTGCCAGCAGCCCACGGTGGGCGTCCCAGAAAGCTTTCTTT
-,TRBV3-1/TRBV3-2,-,TRBJ2-2,CASSQGSGNTGELFF,TGTGCCAGCAGCCAAGGTAGTGGGAACACCGGGGAGCTGTTTTTT
TRBD1,TRBV19,once,TRBJ1-1,CASSIVEGAGTEAFF,TGTGCCAGTAGTATAGTGGAGGGGGCGGGCACTGAAGCTTTCTTT
-,TRBV28,once,TRBJ1-5,CASDRPGGVGQPQHF,TGTGCCAGCGATCGTCCCGGGGGGGTTGGCCAGCCCCAGCATTTT
-,TRBV28,-,TRBJ1-2,CASSLEPGLQGGYTF,TGTGCCAGCAGTTTAGAGCCAGGGCTTCAGGGAGGCTACACCTTC
TRBD2,TRBV5-1,-,TRBJ2-7,CASSGGTNHEQYF,TGCGCCAGCAGCGGCGGGACTAACCACGAGCAGTACTTC
-,TRBV29-1,-,TRBJ1-3,CSVVGPLGSGNTIYF,TGCAGCGTTGTGGGGCCCTTGGGCTCTGGAAACACCATATATTTT
TRBD1,TRBV5-4,-,TRBJ2-5,CASSRGQGVDRKTQYF,TGTGCCAGCAGCCGAGGACAGGGGGTGGATAGAAAGACCCAGTACTTC
-,TRBV4-2,-,TRBJ2-4,CASSQEGREGGIQYF,TGTGCCAGCAGCCAAGAGGGCAGGGAGGGGGGCATTCAGTACTTC
-,TRBV11-2,-,TRBJ2-5,CASSLGQGLETQYF,TGTGCCAGCAGCTTAGGTCAGGGGCTGGAGACCCAGTACTTC
-,TRBV5-4,-,TRBJ1-2,CASSLGTPAPGDGYTF,TGTGCCAGCAGCTTGGGGACCCCAGCCCCGGGGGATGGCTACACCTTC
TRBD1,TRBV7-2,-,TRBJ1-2,CASSLRRGRNYGYTF,TGTGCCAGCAGCTTAAGGAGGGGGCGCAACTATGGCTACACCTTC
-,TRBV24-1,once,TRBJ2-2,CATSERAGPNTGELFF,TGTGCCACCAGTGAGCGGGCAGGACCGAACACCGGGGAGCTGTTTTTT
-,TRBV18,-,TRBJ1-6,CASSPRQRSSYNSPLHF,TGTGCCAGCTCGCCTAGACAGAGGAGCTCCTATAATTCACCCCTCCACTTT
-,TRBV29-1,-,TRBJ1-2,CSVGFRGQQLIGYTF,TGCAGCGTTGGTTTCCGTGGACAGCAGCTCATTGGCTACACCTTC
TRBD1,TRBV19,-,TRBJ2-2,CASSIRPGGSTGELFF,TGTGCCAGTAGTATCCGACCAGGGGGTTCAACCGGGGAGCTGTTTTTT
-,TRBV28,-,TRBJ1-2,CASSREDLYGYTF,TGTGCCAGCAGTCGGGAGGATCTTTACGGCTACACCTTC
-,TRBV28,-,TRBJ1-4,CASSFMAGALGKLFF,TGTGCCAGCAGTTTTATGGCAGGGGCTTTGGGAAAACTGTTTTTT
TRBD1,TRBV7-9,once,TRBJ1-4,CASSHGDRGATNEKLFF,TGTGCCAGCAGCCACGGGGACAGGGGAGCAACTAATGAAAAACTGTTTTTT
-,TRBV7-9,-,TRBJ1-2,CASSLRANYGYTF,TGTGCCAGCAGCTTGCGGGCTAACTATGGCTACACCTTC
-,TRBV11-3,many,TRBJ1-1,CASSLGSAEAFF,TGTGCCAGCAGCTTGGGGAGTGCTGAAGCTTTCTTT
TRBD1,TRBV19,-,TRBJ2-7,CASSRVSGTGEYEQYF,TGTGCCAGTAGCCGTGTTTCCGGGACAGGGGAATACGAGCAGTACTTC
-,TRBV4-1,once,TRBJ1-5,CASSQAWQANQPQHF,TGCGCCAGCAGCCAAGCGTGGCAGGCCAATCAGCCCCAGCATTTT
-,TRBV27,-,TRBJ2-7,CASSFASSYEQYF,TGTGCCAGCAGTTTTGCGAGCTCCTACGAGCAGTACTTC
-,TRBV3-1/TRBV3-2,-,TRBJ2-7,CASSQDVGAPYEQYF,TGTGCCAGCAGCCAAGACGTGGGGGCCCCCTACGAGCAGTACTTC
-,TRBV4-1,-,TRBJ1-2,CASSQATSGITHRGYTF,TGCGCCAGCAGCCAAGCCACCTCCGGGATAACCCACCGGGGCTACACCTTC
-,TRBV11-3,-,TRBJ2-7,CASSSQPGHLSYEQYF,TGTGCCAGCAGCTCCCAACCGGGACACTTAAGCTACGAGCAGTACTTC
TRBD1,TRBV15,-,TRBJ1-2,CATSRQQGVGGYTF,TGTGCCACCAGCAGACAGCAGGGGGTAGGGGGCTACACCTTC